The clone carrying this TCR beta chain appeared a few times. Its antigen is not identified. The CDR3 is made up of 14 amino acids. Germline-derived CDR1 and CDR2 are DFQATT and SNEGSKA (reference sequence). J lost 15 bases, V lost 5 bases, and 15 bases had no gene match. The sample is drawn from a study of identical twins. Overall study findings and caveats: Excess sharing between twins was weaker in beta out-of-frame sequences. Insertions were reduced in abundant cord blood beta clonotypes but not in memory repertoires. Where out-of-frame alpha sequences were twin-shared, they showed excess low generation probability.

A universal primer site arose from template switching, and cDNA bore unique molecular identifiers. TCRdb reprocessed the 5' RACE reads with MiXCR, giving one entry per CDR3 protein. The profile shows 1.5 million to 2 million distinct CDR3 sequences, more than 30% of them singletons. The chain has TRBV20-1 and TRBJ2-4, with 11 nucleotides matching TRBD2. The sample consisted of cord blood. The origin of this receptor is a newborn girl in good health. The CDR3 protein is CSALYPSGGLNRYF. DNA for the CDR3: TGCAGTGCTCTCTACCCTAGCGGGGGGTTGAACCGGTACTTC.